These 3 T cell receptor beta chains were all obtained from the same sample, sequenced in a study of control samples from healthy donors and cancer patients. Sequencing was performed with immunoSEQ multiplex PCR; in TCRdb, only in-frame clones are kept and a portion is missing. The sample has about 60,000 clones; approximately 90% are singletons. The sample comprised PBMCs. These receptors all stem from a woman aged 45-60 years with colorectal cancer.

The genes are TRBV6-1 and TRBJ2-1; the D is unclear. CDR3 size: 13 residues. Germline lookup yields CDR1 MNHNS and CDR2 SASEGT. V was clipped by 3 bases and J by 9 bases, with 12 bases between them. Here the CDR3 DNA reads TGTGCCAGCAGTGAGGGTCCACCTGGTGAGCAGTTCTTC. Its translation: CASSEGPPGEQFF.

The chain uses TRBV7-9 and TRBJ2-1, with TRBD2 matching over 11 bases. This CDR3 has 15 amino acids. The junction had 4 bases not matched to a gene; V was cut back by 5 bases and J by 4 bases. Germline CDR1 reads SEHNR; CDR2 reads FQNEAQ (reference sequence). The CDR3 here is CASSPSGRRYNEQFF. CDR3 sequence (DNA): TGTGCCAGCAGCCCTAGCGGGAGGCGATACAATGAGCAGTTCTTC.

This clone was counted between two and nine times. The CDR3 protein is CAISSGTSGIQYF. The CDR3 DNA reads TGTGCCATCAGTTCCGGGACTTCGGGCATTCAGTACTTC. The chain carries TRBV10-3 and TRBJ2-4, with D possibly matching TRBD2 (6 bases). Germline V lookup: CDR1 ENHRY, CDR2 SYGVKD. Trimming left V 5 bases short and J 9 bases short, with 14 bases between. The CDR3 has 13 amino acids.